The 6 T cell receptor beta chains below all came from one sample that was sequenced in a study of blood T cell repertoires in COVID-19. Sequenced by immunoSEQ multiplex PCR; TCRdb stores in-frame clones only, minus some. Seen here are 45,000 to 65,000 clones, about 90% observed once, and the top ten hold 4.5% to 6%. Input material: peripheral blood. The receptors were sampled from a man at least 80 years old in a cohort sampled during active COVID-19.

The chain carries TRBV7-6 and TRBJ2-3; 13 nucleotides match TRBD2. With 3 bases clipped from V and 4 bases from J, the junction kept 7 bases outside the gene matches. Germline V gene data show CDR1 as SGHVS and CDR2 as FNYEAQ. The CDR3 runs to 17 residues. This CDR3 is CASSFFGTSGISDTQYF. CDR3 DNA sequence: TGTGCCAGCAGCTTTTTTGGGACTAGCGGGATCTCAGATACGCAGTATTTT. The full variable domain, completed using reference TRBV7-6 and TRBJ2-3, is GAGVSQSPRYKVTKRGQDVALRCDPISGHVSLYWYRQALGQGPEFLTYFNYEAQQDKSGLPNDRFSAERPEGSISTLTIQRTEQRDSAMYRCASSFFGTSGISDTQYFGPGTRLTVL.

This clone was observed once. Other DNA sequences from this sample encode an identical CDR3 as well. The CDR3 loop reads CSARAYGYTF. The CDR3 DNA is TGCAGTGCTAGAGCTTATGGCTACACCTTC. The chain is built from TRBV20-1 and TRBJ1-2; D gene uncertain. Germline V CDR1 and CDR2: DFQATT, SNEGSKA (reference sequence). The CDR3 has 10 residues. Trimming shortened V by 1 base and J by 5 bases, and 2 bases separated the two germline ends.

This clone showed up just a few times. As DNA, the CDR3 is TGTGCCAGCAGCCGGACAGTGCAAGAGACCCAGTACTTC. It translates to CASSRTVQETQYF. The genes are TRBV11-2 and TRBJ2-5, with a possible D match to TRBD1 (6 bases). This CDR3 is built from 13 residues. Between the trimmed V and J ends, which lost 5 bases and 2 bases, there was a span of 9 bases. The germline V gene has CDR1 SGHAT and CDR2 FQNNGV.

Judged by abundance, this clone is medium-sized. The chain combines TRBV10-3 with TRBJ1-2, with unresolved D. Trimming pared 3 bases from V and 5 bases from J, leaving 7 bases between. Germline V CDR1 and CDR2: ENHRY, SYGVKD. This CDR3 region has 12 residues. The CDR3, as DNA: TGTGCCATCAGTGAACAGCTTTATGGCTACACCTTC. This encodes CAISEQLYGYTF.

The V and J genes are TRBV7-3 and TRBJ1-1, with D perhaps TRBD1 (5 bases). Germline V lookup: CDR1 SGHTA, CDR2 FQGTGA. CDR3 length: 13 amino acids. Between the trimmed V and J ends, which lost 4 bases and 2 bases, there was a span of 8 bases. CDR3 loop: CASSSGHNTEAFF. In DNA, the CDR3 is TGTGCCAGCAGCTCTGGACACAACACTGAAGCTTTCTTT.

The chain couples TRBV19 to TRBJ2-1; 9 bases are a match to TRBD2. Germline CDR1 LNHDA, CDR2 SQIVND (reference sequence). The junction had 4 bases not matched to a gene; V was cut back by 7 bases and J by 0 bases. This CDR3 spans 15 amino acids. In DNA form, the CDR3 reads TGTGCCAGTACCCCTAGCGGGGTCTCCTACAATGAGCAGTTCTTC. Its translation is CASTPSGVSYNEQFF.